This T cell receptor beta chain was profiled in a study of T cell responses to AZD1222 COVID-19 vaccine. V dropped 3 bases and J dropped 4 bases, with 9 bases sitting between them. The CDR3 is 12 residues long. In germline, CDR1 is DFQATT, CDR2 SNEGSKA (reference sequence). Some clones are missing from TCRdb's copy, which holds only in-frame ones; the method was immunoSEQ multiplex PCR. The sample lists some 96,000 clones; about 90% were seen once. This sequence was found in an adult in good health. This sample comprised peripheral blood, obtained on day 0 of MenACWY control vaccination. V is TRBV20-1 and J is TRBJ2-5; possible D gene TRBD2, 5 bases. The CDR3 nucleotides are TGCAGTGCTAGTGAGGGAATAGAGACCCAGTACTTC. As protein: CSASEGIETQYF.